The sequence of this T cell receptor (beta chain) was determined in a study of CD8 T cells in Susac syndrome. CD8+ and CD4+ T cells from blood underwent TCR beta sequencing. This CDR3 has 15 residues. Germline V gene lookup returns CDR1 SGHTA and CDR2 FQGTGA. J lost 3 bases, V lost 1 base, and 1 base had no gene match. After extraction with the RNeasy kit, about 0.5 to 1 ug of the RNA was reverse transcribed using random hexamers. An immunoSEQ multiplex PCR generated amplified TCR beta CDR3 products spanning 54 Vbeta and 13 Jbeta. Using its own MiXCR run on the immunoSEQ multiplex PCR reads, TCRdb lists one record per CDR3 protein. The repertoire holds roughly 250,000 distinct CDR3 sequences, with almost 97% as singletons.

The sequencing input was CD4+ T cells from PBMCs. This sequence was found in a human donor with Susac syndrome. This chain uses TRBV7-3 with TRBJ2-1; 9 nucleotides match TRBD2. CDR3 sequence reads: CASSLKAGGYNEQFF. CDR3 sequence (DNA): TGTGCCAGCAGCTTAAAAGCGGGAGGCTACAATGAGCAGTTCTTC.